One sample yielded the 30 T cell receptor beta chains listed below, sequenced in a study of regulatory T cells in long-lasting Graves disease. Time point indicated: newly diagnosed GD, antithyroid drugs for less than 3 months. After RNA was extracted from PBMCs, the TCR library was made from it. With iRepertoire HTBI primers and Arm-PCR of CDR3 regions, TCR beta libraries were built. TCRdb used MiXCR to reprocess the multiplex PCR reads, holding one entry per CDR3 protein. The sample includes about 620,000 distinct CDR3 sequences, roughly 15% of them seen just once. This sample also belongs to another study, concerning T cells in Graves' hyperthyroidism and ophthalmopathy.

The sequencing here drew on peripheral blood mononuclear cells (PBMCs), taken at new diagnosis, from a patient treated with antithyroid drugs. These receptor sequences come from a woman between 25 and 40 years old with Graves disease.

Ten or more counts support this clonotype. J is TRBJ1-1 and V is TRBV29-1; D unresolved. Germline CDR1 reads SQVTM; CDR2 reads ANQGSEA. The CDR3 length is 11 residues. V lost 1 base, J lost 1 base, and 1 base lay in between. The CDR3 reads CSVEGNTEAFF. The CDR3 region has the DNA TGCAGCGTTGAAGGGAACACTGAAGCTTTCTTT. Variable domain in full (rest from reference TRBV29-1 and TRBJ1-1): SAVISQKPSRDICQRGTSLTIQCQVDSQVTMMFWYRQQPGQSLTLIATANQGSEATYESGFVIDKFPISRPNLTFSTLTVSNMSPEDSSIYLCSVEGNTEAFFGQGTRLTVV.

This clonotype was recorded at least ten times. V and J are TRBV29-1 and TRBJ2-1; 7 bases fit TRBD1. The J segment lost 5 bases and the V segment lost 4 bases, leaving 8 bases of the junction unmatched. This CDR3 is 14 amino acids long. The germline V gene has CDR1 SQVTM and CDR2 ANQGSEA. The CDR3 bases are TGCAGCGTTGTTAGGACAGGACACAACAATGAGCAGTTCTTC. Amino acid sequence: CSVVRTGHNNEQFF.

This clonotype came up many times. This sequence joins TRBV7-2 and TRBJ2-1; possibly TRBD1 for D (5 bases). This CDR3 spans 15 amino acids. The germline V and J ends were trimmed by 2 bases and 5 bases, with 13 bases remaining between them. The V gene's germline CDR1 is SGHTA and CDR2 FQGNSA. CDR3 region: CASSLRAGWNNEQFF. In nucleotides, the CDR3 is TGTGCCAGCAGCTTAAGGGCAGGGTGGAACAATGAGCAGTTCTTC.

Turning to this clonotype: A much bigger clone sits one base away, suggesting this may be a read error. V usage is TRBV2 and J usage is TRBJ2-7; 12 bases agree with TRBD2. Losses at the gene ends were 8 bases for V and 0 bases for J; bases not matched to a gene: 8. Per the germline V gene, CDR1 is SNHLY and CDR2 is FYNNEI. This CDR3 has 16 residues. The CDR3 region has the DNA TGTGCCAGCGGATTTGGACTAGCGGGATTCTCCTACGAGCAGTACTTC. It specifies CASGFGLAGFSYEQYF.

The chain carries TRBV24-1 and TRBJ2-1; tentative D call: TRBD2 (5 bases). CDR3 length: 15 amino acids. Deletions cut 0 bases from V and 8 bases from J, with 13 bases between. CDR1 is KGHDR, CDR2 SFDVKD, per germline. The CDR3 spells CATSDLLASGDEQFF. Here the CDR3 DNA reads TGTGCCACCAGTGATTTGTTAGCGTCAGGCGATGAGCAGTTCTTC.

This clonotype has just one count. V is TRBV27 and J is TRBJ2-1, with TRBD2 matching over 7 bases. The CDR3 extends over 14 amino acids. Germline CDR1 MNHEY, CDR2 SMNVEV (reference sequence). J gave up 5 bases and V 6 bases, and 7 bases lay outside the gene matches. This CDR3 reads CASRGLAVDNEQFF. CDR3 DNA sequence: TGTGCCAGCAGGGGTCTAGCGGTGGACAATGAGCAGTTCTTC.

This clonotype appeared many times. This chain joins TRBV10-2 and TRBJ2-7, with TRBD2 matching over 7 bases. Germline assignment: CDR1 WSHSY and CDR2 SAAADI. V lost 6 bases to trimming and J lost 6 bases; unmatched junction nucleotides: 8. The CDR3 is made up of 13 amino acids. CDR3 coding DNA: TGCGCCAGCAGGAGGCGGGAGTGGGTCGAGCAGTACTTC. Translation: CASRRREWVEQYF.

The CDR3 DNA reads TGTGCCAGCAGGGCAGGGGCTATAGATCAGCCCCAGCATTTT. Amino acid sequence: CASRAGAIDQPQHF. The chain is built from TRBV2 and TRBJ1-5; possibly TRBD1 for D (6 bases). The CDR3 has 14 residues. Germline V gene data show CDR1 as SNHLY and CDR2 as FYNNEI. Trimming took 6 bases from V and 5 from J, leaving 14 bases between them.

A note on this clonotype: One junction end disagrees with the germline gene, perhaps due to a read error. V usage is TRBV27 and J usage is TRBJ2-3, with TRBD1 identical over 9 bases. This CDR3 spans 14 amino acids. Per the germline V gene, CDR1 is MNHEY and CDR2 is SMNVEV (reference sequence). The DNA for the CDR3 is TGTGCCAGCAGTATCGGGACAGGGTCGAATACGCAGTGTTTT. As protein: CASSIGTGSNTQCF.

Concerning this clonotype: A read error may produce the germline difference seen at one junction end. DNA for the CDR3: TGCAGTGCTACCCCCGGCGTAGTGGATACCTACGAGCGGTACTTC. It translates to CSATPGVVDTYERYF. The V gene is TRBV20-1, the J gene TRBJ2-7; D uncertain. Looked up from germline, CDR1 is DFQATT and CDR2 is SNEGSKA (reference sequence). There are 15 residues in the CDR3.

The chain joins TRBV20-1 to TRBJ2-2, with D unclear. The ends were cut back, 5 bases at V and 6 bases at J, with 10 bases in the middle. The CDR3 contains 12 residues. Germline V gene sequence: CDR1 DFQATT, CDR2 SNEGSKA (reference sequence). CDR3 DNA: TGCAGTGCTGCGGATCGAGCCGGGGAGCTGTTTTTT. This gives the protein CSAADRAGELFF.

The CDR3 coding sequence is TGTGCCAGTAGGGGGTTTCTAAACGGTGAAGCTTTCTTT. This gives the protein CASRGFLNGEAFF. The V and J genes are TRBV19 and TRBJ1-1; D is ambiguous. V was cut by 6 bases and J by 7 bases, with 15 bases left in between. The germline V gene encodes CDR1 LNHDA and CDR2 SQIVND (reference sequence). This CDR3 region has 13 residues.

This clonotype was seen at least ten times. This chain links TRBV12-3 or TRBV12-4 with TRBJ2-5; D gene ambiguous. CDR3 length equals 13 residues. Trimming stripped 6 bases from V and 3 bases from J, with 11 bases between. CDR3 nucleotides: TGTGCCAGCAGCATCGACGTTAAAGAGACCCAGTACTTC. Translation gives CASSIDVKETQYF.

Ten or more counts support this clonotype. The V and J genes are TRBV20-1 and TRBJ1-6, with a possible D match to TRBD1 (5 bases). Between the trimmed V and J ends, which lost 3 bases and 11 bases, there was a span of 8 bases. This CDR3 has 11 residues. Looked up from germline, CDR1 is DFQATT and CDR2 is SNEGSKA (reference sequence). The CDR3 bases are TGCAGTGCTAGGGGGGTTGCACCCCTCCACTTT. It translates to CSARGVAPLHF.

This clonotype appeared many times. The chain employs TRBV28 and TRBJ2-7; D is undetermined. This CDR3 is 11 amino acids long. Trimming removed 6 bases from V and 4 bases from J, with 7 bases in between. The V gene's germline CDR1 is MDHEN and CDR2 SYDVKM. The CDR3 DNA is TGTGCCAGCAGGTTACGATACGAGCAGTACTTC. Its protein product is CASRLRYEQYF.

For the CDR3, the DNA is TGTGCCTGGAGTGACAGCAACCCACCCCTCCACTTT. Translating gives CAWSDSNPPLHF. J is TRBJ1-6 and V is TRBV30; D is unclear. Trimming stripped 1 base from V and 11 bases from J, with 9 bases between. This CDR3 is built from 12 residues. Germline loops: CDR1 GTSNPN, CDR2 SVGIG (reference sequence).

As to this clonotype: A junction boundary mismatches the germline segment, possibly from a read error. The CDR3 nucleotides are TGTGCCAGCAGTGACAGGACGGGTGGCAATCAGCCCCGGCATTTT. Translating it yields CASSDRTGGNQPRHF. V gene TRBV6-1 combines with J gene TRBJ1-5; D not certain. Looked up from germline, CDR1 is MNHNS and CDR2 is SASEGT. The CDR3 runs 15 residues.

There are many counts of this clonotype. The chain employs TRBV2 and TRBJ2-1, with 8 bases aligning to TRBD2. Trimming cost V 3 bases and J 2 bases; bases outside gene matches: 3. The CDR3 is made up of 15 amino acids. The germline V gene encodes CDR1 SNHLY and CDR2 FYNNEI. The CDR3 reads CASSEGREAYNEQFF. The DNA for the CDR3 is TGTGCCAGCAGTGAGGGGCGGGAGGCCTACAATGAGCAGTTCTTC.

This clonotype has ten or more counts. The V gene is TRBV6-1, the J gene TRBJ1-4; D gene ambiguous. The length of the CDR3 is 15 residues. CDR1 is MNHNS, CDR2 SASEGT, per germline. Trimming took 4 bases from V and 7 from J, leaving 16 bases between them. This CDR3 reads CASSARTAAGEKLFF. CDR3 sequence (DNA): TGTGCCAGCAGTGCAAGGACCGCAGCAGGTGAAAAACTGTTTTTT.

This clonotype was observed at least ten times. The chain combines TRBV5-5 with TRBJ2-1; TRBD2 agrees at 7 bases. V was pared by 5 bases and J by 5 bases, with 16 bases of the junction left unmatched. Germline V lookup: CDR1 SGHKS, CDR2 YYEKEE (reference sequence). The CDR3 sequence is 17 residues long. The CDR3 sequence is CASSTNEGGRFDNEQFF. CDR3 DNA: TGTGCCAGCAGTACGAACGAGGGCGGGAGATTCGACAATGAGCAGTTCTTC.

Concerning this clonotype: At one end the junction does not follow the germline gene, possibly because of a read error. This chain links TRBV7-2 with TRBJ1-2; 8 bases fit TRBD1. The CDR3 is made up of 14 amino acids. The germline CDR1 and CDR2 sequences are SGHTA and FQGNSA. The CDR3 here is CANSRTGKDYGYTF. The CDR3 region has the DNA TGTGCCAACAGCCGGACAGGGAAGGACTATGGCTACACCTTC.

This clonotype occurred many times. V gene TRBV12-3 or TRBV12-4 combines with J gene TRBJ2-2, with 13 bases matching TRBD2. This CDR3 comprises 21 residues. V lost 3 bases, J lost 4 bases, and 17 bases stayed unmatched. The CDR3 bases are TGTGCCAGCAGTTTTCAGGGGTCCTGGACTAGCGGGAGTATTCGCACCGGGGAGCTGTTTTTT. Translation: CASSFQGSWTSGSIRTGELFF.

In this sample, this clonotype turned up many times. This sequence joins TRBV6-1 and TRBJ1-1; no firm D call. V lost 7 bases and J 6 bases, leaving 9 bases between the germline ends. The germline V gene has CDR1 MNHNS and CDR2 SASEGT. The CDR3 has 11 residues. CDR3 DNA: TGTGCCAGCACGGGGATCGCTGAAGCTTTCTTT. Translating gives CASTGIAEAFF.

V is TRBV7-3 and J is TRBJ2-1, with 12 nucleotides matching TRBD2. V gave up 3 bases and J gave up 2 bases; unmatched junction bases: 2. Germline V gives CDR1 SGHTA, CDR2 FQGTGA. This CDR3 has 16 amino acids. The CDR3 DNA follows: TGTGCCAGCAGCTTGACTAGCGGGAGCACCTACAATGAGCAGTTCTTC. This gives the protein CASSLTSGSTYNEQFF.

This clonotype came up many times. The chain links TRBV28 to TRBJ1-6; the D is unclear. Germline V gives CDR1 MDHEN, CDR2 SYDVKM. CDR3 length equals 13 residues. V was clipped by 6 bases and J by 9 bases, with 12 bases between them. This chain's CDR3 is CASSPPGSSPLHF. CDR3 in DNA: TGTGCCAGCAGCCCGCCGGGCAGTTCACCCCTCCACTTT.

Many counts were recorded for this clonotype. CDR3 protein: CSATASGRVSYNEQFF. CDR3 nucleotides: TGCAGCGCAACGGCTAGCGGGAGGGTTTCCTACAATGAGCAGTTCTTC. The chain combines TRBV29-1 with TRBJ2-1, with TRBD2 matching over 12 bases. The V gene's germline CDR1 is SQVTM and CDR2 ANQGSEA. Trimming took 7 bases from V and 1 from J; bases not matched to a gene: 8. This CDR3 is 16 amino acids long.

This clonotype was seen at least ten times. This rearrangement joins TRBV27 to TRBJ1-1; D might be TRBD1 (6 bases). The CDR3 totals 16 residues. CDR1 and CDR2 from the germline V gene are MNHEY and SMNVEV (reference sequence). V was clipped by 5 bases and J by 2 bases, with 18 bases between them. The CDR3 DNA is TGTGCCAGCAGTACAACAGGGCGGCGGGGTAACACTGAAGCTTTCTTT. The encoded protein is CASSTTGRRGNTEAFF.

Many counts were recorded for this clonotype. The rearrangement joins TRBV28 to TRBJ2-4; D is possibly TRBD1 (6 bases). The ends were cut back, 6 bases at V and 8 bases at J, with 17 bases in the middle. Germline V CDR1 and CDR2: MDHEN, SYDVKM. This CDR3 has 14 residues. CDR3 DNA sequence: TGTGCCAGCAGCCACAGGGTTCTGTCGGACATTCAGTACTTC. It is translated as CASSHRVLSDIQYF.

CDR3 coding DNA: TGCGCCAGCAGCTTTGGAGGGGGGACAACTAATGAAAAACTGTTTTTT. Protein product: CASSFGGGTTNEKLFF. This rearrangement joins TRBV5-1 to TRBJ1-4, with a weak D call TRBD1 (6 bases). Germline loops: CDR1 SGHRS, CDR2 YFSETQ. This CDR3 has 16 amino acids. V dropped 2 bases and J dropped 0 bases, with 11 bases sitting between them.

This clonotype was picked up a small number of times. V and J are TRBV6-2 or TRBV6-3 and TRBJ1-5; TRBD1 aligns across 8 bases. V was clipped by 5 bases and J by 2 bases; unmatched bases: 5. The CDR3 is 15 residues long. Germline CDR1 reads MNHEY; CDR2 reads SVGEGT. In nucleotides, the CDR3 is TGTGCCAGCAGTAGACAGGGGTTGGGCAATCAGCCCCAGCATTTT. Residues: CASSRQGLGNQPQHF.